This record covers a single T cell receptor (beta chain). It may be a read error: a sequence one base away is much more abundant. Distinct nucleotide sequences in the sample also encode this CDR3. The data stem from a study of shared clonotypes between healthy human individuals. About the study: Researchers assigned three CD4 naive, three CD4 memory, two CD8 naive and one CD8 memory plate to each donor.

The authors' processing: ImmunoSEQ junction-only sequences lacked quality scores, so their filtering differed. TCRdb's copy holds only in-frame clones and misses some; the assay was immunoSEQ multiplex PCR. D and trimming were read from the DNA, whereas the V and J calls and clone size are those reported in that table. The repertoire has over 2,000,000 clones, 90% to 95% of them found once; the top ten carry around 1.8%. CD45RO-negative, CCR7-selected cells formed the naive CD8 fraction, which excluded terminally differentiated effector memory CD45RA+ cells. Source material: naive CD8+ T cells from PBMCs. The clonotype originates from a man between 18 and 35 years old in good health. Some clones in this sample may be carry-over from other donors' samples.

CDR3 residues: CASSLWETQYF. DNA of the CDR3: TGTGCCAGCAGTTTATGGGAGACCCAGTACTTC. The V and J genes are TRBV27 and TRBJ2-5, with D hard to call. Per germline, CDR1 MNHEY and CDR2 SMNVEV (reference sequence). The CDR3 loop spans 11 amino acids. Trimming removed 1 base from V and 5 bases from J, with 2 bases in between.